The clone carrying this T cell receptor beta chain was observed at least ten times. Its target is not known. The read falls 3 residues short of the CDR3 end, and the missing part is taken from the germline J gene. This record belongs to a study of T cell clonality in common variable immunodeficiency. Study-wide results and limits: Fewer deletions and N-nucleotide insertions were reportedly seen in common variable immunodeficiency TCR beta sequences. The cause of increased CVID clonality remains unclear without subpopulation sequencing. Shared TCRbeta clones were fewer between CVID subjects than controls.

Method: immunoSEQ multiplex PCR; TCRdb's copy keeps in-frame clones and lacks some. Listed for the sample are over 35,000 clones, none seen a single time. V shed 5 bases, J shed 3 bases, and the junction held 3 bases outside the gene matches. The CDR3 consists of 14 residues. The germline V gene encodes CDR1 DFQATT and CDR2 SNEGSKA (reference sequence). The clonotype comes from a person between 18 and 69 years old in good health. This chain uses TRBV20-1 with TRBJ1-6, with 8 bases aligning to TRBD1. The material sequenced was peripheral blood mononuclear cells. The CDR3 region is CSASTGGYNSPLHF. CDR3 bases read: TGCAGTGCTTCTACAGGGGGCTATAATTCACCC.